What follows are 19 T cell receptor beta chains derived from one specimen sequenced in a study of Graves' ophthalmopathy and Graves' hyperthyroidism. Amplified material comprised TCR beta CDR3 regions derived from RNA transcripts. Following a first-round RT-PCR that used HTBI primers, a second-round multiplex PCR was carried out. TCRdb processed the multiplex PCR reads anew with MiXCR; each CDR3 protein has one entry. The sample yields approximately 700,000 distinct CDR3 sequences, about 41% seen once. Material for sequencing was peripheral blood. The receptor source for this set is an adult man with Graves' ophthalmopathy.

The chain joins TRBV7-3 to TRBJ2-5; TRBD2 agrees at 13 bases. After removal of 6 bases from V and 5 bases from J, the junction contained 6 bases not matched to a gene. The CDR3 sequence is 15 residues long. CDR1 is SGHTA, CDR2 FQGTGA, per germline. In nucleotides, the CDR3 is TGTGCCAGCAGTCTCCCGGGACTAGCGGGGGAGACCCAGTACTTC. Translating gives CASSLPGLAGETQYF.

A remark on this clonotype: A much larger clone is a single base away; this may be a read error. In nucleotides, the CDR3 is TGTGCCAGCAGTATTCAAAGGAGGCCGGGTGGCTACACCTTC. Encoded protein: CASSIQRRPGGYTF. V and J are TRBV2 and TRBJ1-2; no reliable D call. CDR1 is SNHLY and CDR2 is FYNNEI in the germline V gene. The CDR3 covers 14 residues. Between the trimmed V and J ends, which lost 5 bases and 7 bases, there was a span of 17 bases.

This clonotype was counted many times. The rearrangement uses TRBV20-1 and TRBJ1-6, with TRBD1 matching over 8 bases. V was clipped by 7 bases and J by 5 bases; unmatched bases: 7. Germline V gives CDR1 DFQATT, CDR2 SNEGSKA (reference sequence). The CDR3 extends over 14 amino acids. Written as DNA, the CDR3 is TGCAGTGTGACCGGACAGGGTAATAATTCACCCCTCCACTTT. Its protein product is CSVTGQGNNSPLHF.

This clonotype was seen at least ten times. The V call is TRBV7-9, the J call TRBJ1-1, with TRBD1 matching 7 bases. The CDR3 has 13 amino acids. In germline, CDR1 is SEHNR, CDR2 FQNEAQ (reference sequence). V lost 9 bases to trimming and J lost 0 bases; unmatched junction nucleotides: 4. Written as DNA, the CDR3 is TGTGCCAGAGGGGGCAGCTTGAACACTGAAGCTTTCTTT. Its translation is CARGGSLNTEAFF.

The gene calls are TRBV20-1 and TRBJ2-7, with TRBD1 as a possible D gene (6 bases). With 2 bases removed from V and 2 bases from J, the gap between germline ends came to 10 bases. The CDR3 length is 13 residues. The germline V gene has CDR1 DFQATT and CDR2 SNEGSKA (reference sequence). CDR3 loop: CSARYTGPYEQYF. CDR3 DNA: TGCAGTGCTAGATATACAGGGCCCTACGAGCAGTACTTC.

This clonotype has at least ten counts. V is TRBV19 and J is TRBJ1-4; D ambiguous. The CDR3 spans 13 residues. In germline, CDR1 is LNHDA, CDR2 SQIVND (reference sequence). Trimming pared 8 bases from V and 7 bases from J, leaving 14 bases between. CDR3 coding DNA: TGTGCCAGTTCGGACGGGTTTTTTGAAAAACTGTTTTTT. This codes for CASSDGFFEKLFF.

To note about this clonotype: The junction departs from the called germline gene at one end, perhaps through a read error. The gene calls are TRBV29-1 and TRBJ2-7; D possibly corresponds to TRBD2 (5 bases). The CDR3 runs 13 residues. The germline CDR1 and CDR2 sequences are SQVTM and ANQGSEA. The CDR3 nucleotides are TGTGCCTGGGGAGTACTGCCGGGCTACGAGCAGTACTTC. This codes for CAWGVLPGYEQYF.

In regard to this clonotype: Given a much more abundant clone one base away, this may be a read error. The conserved phenylalanine or tryptophan is not found at the CDR3 terminus, so this likely reflects a read error. In DNA, the CDR3 is TGTGCCAGTAGAGACAGGGTGTGGAACACTGAAGCTTTCATT. This translates into CASRDRVWNTEAFI. V and J are TRBV19 and TRBJ1-1; TRBD1 agrees at 7 bases. The CDR3 extends over 14 amino acids. Per germline, CDR1 LNHDA and CDR2 SQIVND (reference sequence). J lost 1 base, V lost 6 bases, and 5 bases had no gene match.

Written as DNA, the CDR3 is TGTGCCAGCAGTGAAGGGACAGGGGGCGGCGAGCAGTACTTC. It translates to CASSEGTGGGEQYF. The J gene is TRBJ2-7, the V gene TRBV2; 11 nucleotides match TRBD1. Germline values: CDR1 SNHLY, CDR2 FYNNEI. The junction had 2 bases not matched to a gene; V was cut back by 1 base and J by 6 bases. The CDR3 length is 14 residues.

In its sample, this clonotype was seen many times. The CDR3 DNA reads as TGTGCCAGCAGCCACCGGACCGAGAATGAAAAACTGTTTTTT. Amino acids: CASSHRTENEKLFF. This chain uses TRBV13 with TRBJ1-4, with no clear D. Looked up from germline, CDR1 is PRHDT and CDR2 is FYEKMQ (reference sequence). CDR3 length: 14 amino acids. Trimming pared 5 bases from V and 5 bases from J, leaving 12 bases between.

This clonotype showed up just a few times. This chain joins TRBV7-9 and TRBJ2-7, with D perhaps TRBD2 (6 bases). The CDR3 spans 14 residues. The V gene's germline CDR1 is SEHNR and CDR2 FQNEAQ (reference sequence). V was pared by 1 base and J by 5 bases, with 12 bases between. CDR3: CASSLDGGTHEQYF. The CDR3 DNA sequence: TGTGCCAGCAGCTTAGACGGGGGAACCCACGAGCAGTACTTC.

The table lists this clonotype with many counts. The rearrangement uses TRBV4-1 and TRBJ2-5; the D is unclear. CDR3 length: 12 amino acids. Looked up from germline, CDR1 is MGHRA and CDR2 is YSYEKL. The ends were cut back, 1 base at V and 7 bases at J, with 7 bases in the middle. For the CDR3, the DNA is TGCGCCAGCAGCCAAGTGTTCGGGACCCAGTACTTC. It translates to CASSQVFGTQYF.

The CDR3 DNA sequence: TGTGCCAGCTCACCGACAGGAACCAGCTCTGGAAACACCATATATTTT. It translates to CASSPTGTSSGNTIYF. The rearrangement links TRBV14 to TRBJ1-3; D may be TRBD1 (6 bases). CDR3 size: 16 residues. V gave up 8 bases and J gave up 0 bases, with 17 bases separating them. Germline V gene sequence: CDR1 SGHDN, CDR2 FVKESK.

Comments on this clonotype: A much more abundant neighbour one base away suggests this may be a read error. The V and J genes are TRBV7-2 and TRBJ2-7, with D hard to call. Germline V gene data show CDR1 as SGHTA and CDR2 as FQGNSA. The length of the CDR3 is 14 residues. This CDR3 reads CASSFSTGSYEQCF. The CDR3 region has the DNA TGTGCCAGCAGCTTTTCCACGGGCTCCTACGAGCAGTGCTTC.

Remarks on this clonotype: At one end the junction does not follow the germline gene, possibly because of a read error. J is TRBJ2-7 and V is TRBV7-9, with D possibly being TRBD2 (6 bases). The CDR3 covers 14 residues. Per germline, CDR1 SEHNR and CDR2 FQNEAQ (reference sequence). The CDR3 region is CGSSLGGSSYEQYF. Written as DNA, the CDR3 is TGTGGCAGCAGCTTGGGAGGTAGTTCCTACGAGCAGTACTTC.

This chain links TRBV7-3 with TRBJ2-7; 10 positions match TRBD2. Trimming cost V 8 bases and J 9 bases; bases outside gene matches: 7. CDR1 and CDR2 from the germline V gene are SGHTA and FQGTGA. The CDR3 spans 12 residues. CDR3 bases: TGTGCCAGCGGCAAGGTAGCGGGAGGGCAGTACTTC. It is translated as CASGKVAGGQYF.

This chain connects TRBV7-2 to TRBJ1-2; 12 bases fit TRBD1. The CDR3 sequence is 14 residues long. Germline CDR1 and CDR2: SGHTA and FQGNSA. V lost 5 bases, J lost 7 bases, and 5 bases stayed unmatched. CDR3 coding DNA: TGTGCCAGCAGCGTGGGACAGGGGGCGGCTGGCTACACCTTC. As protein: CASSVGQGAAGYTF.

J is TRBJ1-2 and V is TRBV12-3 or TRBV12-4; D unresolved. The germline V and J ends were trimmed by 3 bases and 8 bases, with 7 bases remaining between them. The CDR3 is made up of 11 amino acids. CDR3 nucleotides: TGTGCCAGCAGTTTCAGAGCGGGCTACACCTTC. It specifies CASSFRAGYTF.

In regard to this clonotype: No conserved phenylalanine or tryptophan ends this CDR3, so it is likely a read error. V and J are TRBV12-3 or TRBV12-4 and TRBJ1-1; no reliable D call. The ends were cut back, 1 base at V and 0 bases at J, with 9 bases in the middle. The CDR3 totals 15 residues. DNA of the CDR3: TGTGCCAGCAGTTTAGGACGGACCATGAACACTGAAGCTTTCATT. Translating it yields CASSLGRTMNTEAFI.